A single sample is the source of the 24 T cell receptor beta chains below, sequenced in a study of cytomegalovirus exposure and HLA in healthy donors. PCR primers comprised 60 Vbeta and 13 Jbeta primers. Libraries were prepared by immunoSEQ multiplex PCR; TCRdb keeps only in-frame clonotypes and omits some of them. The sample holds more than 150,000 clones, about 85% seen once. Sample: PBMCs. Receptors were obtained from a woman under 30 in good health and CMV-seronegative.

V and J are TRBV25-1 and TRBJ2-3; 11 nucleotides line up with TRBD2. CDR1 and CDR2 from the germline V gene are MGHDK and SYGVNS. V shed 3 bases, J shed 8 bases, and the junction held 10 bases outside the gene matches. This CDR3 has 16 residues. CDR3 protein: CASSESASGGPSTQYF. CDR3 in DNA: TGTGCCAGCAGTGAGTCCGCTAGCGGGGGGCCCAGTACGCAGTATTTT. Filled out from reference TRBV25-1 and TRBJ2-3, the complete variable domain reads EADIYQTPRYLVIGTGKKITLECSQTMGHDKMYWYQQDPGMELHLIHYSYGVNSTEKGDLSSESTVSRIRTEHFPLTLESARPSHTSQYLCASSESASGGPSTQYFGPGTRLTVL.

CDR3 protein: CASSPTGQGNEKLFF. The DNA of the CDR3 is TGCGCCAGCAGCCCTACGGGACAGGGGAATGAAAAACTGTTTTTT. This rearrangement joins TRBV5-1 to TRBJ1-4, with 10 bases lining up with TRBD1. The CDR3 runs to 15 residues. With 4 bases clipped from V and 5 bases from J, the junction kept 5 bases outside the gene matches. The germline gives CDR1 SGHRS, CDR2 YFSETQ. The variable domain in full, completed from reference TRBV5-1 and TRBJ1-4, reads KAGVTQTPRYLIKTRGQQVTLSCSPISGHRSVSWYQQTPGQGLQFLFEYFSETQRNKGNFPGRFSGRQFSNSRSEMNVSTLELGDSALYLCASSPTGQGNEKLFFGSGTQLSVL.

The V gene is TRBV28, the J gene TRBJ2-4, with 8 bases aligning to TRBD1. This CDR3 is built from 15 residues. The germline V gene encodes CDR1 MDHEN and CDR2 SYDVKM. The J segment lost 1 base and the V segment lost 5 bases, leaving 4 bases of the junction unmatched. In DNA form, the CDR3 reads TGTGCCAGCAGTCTGAGGGACAGGGCCAAAAACATTCAGTACTTC. Its translation is CASSLRDRAKNIQYF.

This clone was counted once. The gene calls are TRBV19 and TRBJ1-2, with D possibly TRBD1 on 6 matching bases. Trimming removed 8 bases at V and 3 bases at J, with 19 bases between. The CDR3 runs to 15 residues. Looked up from germline, CDR1 is LNHDA and CDR2 is SQIVND (reference sequence). The CDR3 region is CASARRGGRDYGYTF. CDR3 in DNA: TGTGCCAGTGCCCGTAGGGGGGGGCGCGACTATGGCTACACCTTC.

The rearrangement joins TRBV9 to TRBJ2-7, with D possibly TRBD2 on 5 matching bases. V shed 4 bases and J shed 0 bases, with 17 bases lying between them. CDR3 size: 16 residues. Germline CDR1 reads SGDLS; CDR2 reads YYNGEE. CDR3 sequence: CASSPRGSLSSYEQYF. CDR3 nucleotides: TGTGCCAGCAGCCCCCGAGGGAGTTTAAGCTCCTACGAGCAGTACTTC.

The chain links TRBV28 to TRBJ2-3, with TRBD2 matching 13 bases. This CDR3 is 18 amino acids long. CDR1 MDHEN and CDR2 SYDVKM come from the germline V gene. With 2 bases clipped from V and 6 bases from J, the junction kept 11 bases outside the gene matches. The CDR3 loop is CASSLGVRLAGGKDTQYF. In DNA form, the CDR3 reads TGTGCCAGCAGTTTAGGGGTTCGACTAGCGGGAGGCAAGGATACGCAGTATTTT. Variable domain in full (rest from reference TRBV28 and TRBJ2-3): DVKVTQSSRYLVKRTGEKVFLECVQDMDHENMFWYRQDPGLGLRLIYFSYDVKMKEKGDIPEGYSVSREKKERFSLILESASTNQTSMYLCASSLGVRLAGGKDTQYFGPGTRLTVL.

Remarks on this clone: This sample also contains other DNA sequences that code for the same CDR3. V is TRBV5-1 and J is TRBJ2-1; 7 bases agree with TRBD2. The germline V gene has CDR1 SGHRS and CDR2 YFSETQ. This CDR3 comprises 15 residues. After removal of 0 bases from V and 0 bases from J, the junction contained 0 bases not matched to a gene. The chain's CDR3 is CASSLGGGSYNEQFF. The CDR3 region has the DNA TGCGCCAGCAGCTTGGGGGGGGGCTCCTACAATGAGCAGTTCTTC. Filled out from reference TRBV5-1 and TRBJ2-1, the complete variable domain reads KAGVTQTPRYLIKTRGQQVTLSCSPISGHRSVSWYQQTPGQGLQFLFEYFSETQRNKGNFPGRFSGRQFSNSRSEMNVSTLELGDSALYLCASSLGGGSYNEQFFGPGTRLTVL.

This chain joins TRBV5-4 and TRBJ2-1, with 8 bases that match TRBD2. The junction had 1 base not matched to a gene; V was cut back by 2 bases and J by 6 bases. Germline V gives CDR1 SGHNT, CDR2 YYREEE (reference sequence). This CDR3 spans 13 amino acids. CDR3 in amino acids: CASSFRGGNEQFF. CDR3 DNA sequence: TGTGCCAGCAGCTTTCGGGGGGGCAATGAGCAGTTCTTC.

The chain uses TRBV6-4 and TRBJ2-1; 8 bases map to TRBD1. This CDR3 spans 16 amino acids. V dropped 3 bases and J dropped 8; count of bases not matched to a gene: 12. The germline V gene encodes CDR1 MRHNA and CDR2 SNTAGT. CDR3 nucleotide sequence: TGTGCCAGCAGTGAAGAGGGACAGGCCCCTTGGGATGAGCAGTTCTTC. Amino acids: CASSEEGQAPWDEQFF.

The chain carries TRBV9 and TRBJ1-1; the D gene is possibly TRBD1 (5 bases). V lost 3 bases and J lost 4, with 16 bases in between. Germline CDR1 SGDLS, CDR2 YYNGEE. The CDR3 runs 15 residues. The CDR3 coding sequence is TGTGCCAGCAGCGGCGACAGTCGGCGGGGCACTGAAGCTTTCTTT. Translation gives CASSGDSRRGTEAFF.

The rearrangement joins TRBV7-9 to TRBJ2-2, with TRBD1 matching over 8 bases. The CDR3 is 15 amino acids. Germline V gene lookup returns CDR1 SEHNR and CDR2 FQNEAQ (reference sequence). The ends lost 5 bases at V and 5 bases at J; junction bases unmatched: 7. The CDR3, as DNA: TGTGCCAGCAGCCCCCGGGACAGGCAAACCGGGGAGCTGTTTTTT. This encodes CASSPRDRQTGELFF. Full variable domain (remainder filled in from reference TRBV7-9 and TRBJ2-2): DTGVSQNPRHKITKRGQNVTFRCDPISEHNRLYWYRQTLGQGPEFLTYFQNEAQLEKSRLLSDRFSAERPKGSFSTLEIQRTEQGDSAMYLCASSPRDRQTGELFFGEGSRLTVL.

The chain carries TRBV2 and TRBJ2-2; TRBD2 agrees at 7 bases. Germline CDR1 and CDR2: SNHLY and FYNNEI. This CDR3 contains 15 residues. The J segment lost 1 base and the V segment lost 6 bases, leaving 5 bases of the junction unmatched. CDR3 sequence: CASSGLAENTGELFF. CDR3 nucleotides: TGTGCCAGCAGCGGGCTAGCGGAGAACACCGGGGAGCTGTTTTTT.

The chain employs TRBV15 and TRBJ2-1, with TRBD2 identical over 9 bases. This CDR3 spans 15 amino acids. The V segment lost 5 bases and the J segment 5 bases; nucleotides outside the gene matches: 7. Per germline, CDR1 LNHNV and CDR2 YYDKDF (reference sequence). The CDR3 DNA reads TGTGCCACCAGCCGGCTAGCGGGAAGCAACAATGAGCAGTTCTTC. Residues: CATSRLAGSNNEQFF.

The chain has TRBV27 and TRBJ2-2, with TRBD2 matching 13 bases. Losses at the gene ends were 8 bases for V and 0 bases for J; bases not matched to a gene: 15. This CDR3 is 20 amino acids long. CDR1 MNHEY and CDR2 SMNVEV come from the germline V gene (reference sequence). The CDR3 region has the DNA TGTGCCAGCTCCCCTCCGGAACTAGCGGGGGGGCCGTCGAACACCGGGGAGCTGTTTTTT. Encoded protein: CASSPPELAGGPSNTGELFF.

The rearrangement links TRBV27 to TRBJ2-7; TRBD1 matches at 9 bases. The CDR3 is made up of 15 amino acids. Looked up from germline, CDR1 is MNHEY and CDR2 is SMNVEV (reference sequence). V shed 4 bases, J shed 3 bases, and the junction held 7 bases outside the gene matches. CDR3 residues: CASSSAGTGIYEQYF. CDR3 coding DNA: TGTGCCAGCAGTTCCGCGGGGACAGGGATCTACGAGCAGTACTTC.

The gene calls are TRBV4-3 and TRBJ2-7, with 7 bases aligning to TRBD2. This CDR3 is built from 16 residues. V was clipped by 1 base and J by 6 bases; unmatched bases: 12. Per germline, CDR1 LGHNA and CDR2 YSLEER. CDR3 protein: CASSQGGPAGVGEQYF. The CDR3 DNA reads as TGCGCCAGCAGCCAAGGAGGTCCGGCGGGAGTGGGCGAGCAGTACTTC.

With respect to this clone: Other DNA sequences from this sample encode an identical CDR3 as well. The V call is TRBV28, the J call TRBJ2-5, with TRBD2 matching 11 bases. CDR3 length equals 14 residues. Germline CDR1 is MDHEN and CDR2 is SYDVKM. Unmatched junction bases numbered 4, after V lost 9 bases and J lost 1 base. CDR3 sequence reads: CASSGTSGQETQYF. Written as DNA, the CDR3 is TGTGCCAGTTCCGGGACTAGCGGCCAAGAGACCCAGTACTTC.

The genes are TRBV7-9 and TRBJ2-3; D is undetermined. Trimming took off 5 bases at V and 4 bases at J, with 10 bases between the two ends. CDR1 and CDR2 (germline): SEHNR, FQNEAQ (reference sequence). The CDR3 extends over 13 amino acids. DNA of the CDR3: TGTGCCAGCAGCCGTGACTCGTCAGATACGCAGTATTTT. This translates into CASSRDSSDTQYF. The full variable domain, completed using reference TRBV7-9 and TRBJ2-3, is DTGVSQNPRHKITKRGQNVTFRCDPISEHNRLYWYRQTLGQGPEFLTYFQNEAQLEKSRLLSDRFSAERPKGSFSTLEIQRTEQGDSAMYLCASSRDSSDTQYFGPGTRLTVL.

The rearrangement links TRBV18 to TRBJ1-2; 12 nucleotides align to TRBD1. CDR1 and CDR2 from the germline V gene are KGHSH and LQKENI. The V segment lost 3 bases and the J segment 4 bases; nucleotides outside the gene matches: 3. This CDR3 has 15 residues. As DNA, the CDR3 is TGTGCCAGCTCACCGCCGGGACAGGGGGCCTATGGCTACACCTTC. It encodes CASSPPGQGAYGYTF.

A remark on this clone: The sample has other DNA sequences that encode this CDR3 too. This chain joins TRBV28 and TRBJ2-7; D perhaps matches TRBD2 (6 bases). CDR1 is MDHEN, CDR2 SYDVKM, per germline. Trimming stripped 5 bases from V and 7 bases from J, with 15 bases between. The CDR3 has 13 amino acids. The CDR3 loop reads CASSTQWAGEQYF. CDR3 in DNA: TGTGCCAGCAGTACGCAGTGGGCGGGAGAGCAGTACTTC.

In its sample, this clone was seen a few times. The gene calls are TRBV11-3 and TRBJ2-7; D possibly corresponds to TRBD1 (5 bases). CDR1 SGHNT and CDR2 YENEEA come from the germline V gene. This CDR3 is built from 13 residues. V was pared by 0 bases and J by 5 bases, with 8 bases between. The CDR3 sequence: CASSLDRGHEQYF. DNA for the CDR3: TGTGCCAGCAGCTTAGATAGGGGCCACGAGCAGTACTTC. The full variable domain, its missing parts supplied by reference TRBV11-3 and TRBJ2-7, is EAGVVQSPRYKIIEKKQPVAFWCNPISGHNTLYWYLQNLGQGPELLIRYENEEAVDDSQLPKDRFSAERLKGVDSTLKIQPAELGDSAVYLCASSLDRGHEQYFGPGTRLTVT.

The CDR3 nucleotides are TGTGCCAGCAGTCAAGCCAGGGGGCTGGGGGGTGAGCAGTTCTTC. Encoded protein: CASSQARGLGGEQFF. This chain joins TRBV7-9 and TRBJ2-1, with 8 positions matching TRBD1. Germline CDR1 and CDR2: SEHNR and FQNEAQ (reference sequence). With V trimmed by 6 bases and J by 9 bases, 13 bases remained unmatched. This CDR3 has 15 residues. Filled out from reference TRBV7-9 and TRBJ2-1, the complete variable domain reads DTGVSQNPRHKITKRGQNVTFRCDPISEHNRLYWYRQTLGQGPEFLTYFQNEAQLEKSRLLSDRFSAERPKGSFSTLEIQRTEQGDSAMYLCASSQARGLGGEQFFGPGTRLTVL.

The chain recombines TRBV4-3 with TRBJ2-1, with TRBD1 as a possible D gene (7 bases). The germline V gene has CDR1 LGHNA and CDR2 YSLEER. The CDR3 length is 15 residues. V lost 0 bases, J lost 9 bases, and 15 bases lay in between. CDR3: CASSQDGRGESEQFF. CDR3 in DNA: TGCGCCAGCAGCCAAGATGGCAGGGGGGAGAGTGAGCAGTTCTTC.

As regards this clone: The junction does not match germline at one end; this may be a read error. This chain links TRBV15 with TRBJ2-5; TRBD1 might be the D (5 bases). The V gene's germline CDR1 is LNHNV and CDR2 YYDKDF (reference sequence). This CDR3 is 15 amino acids long. DNA of the CDR3: TGTGCCGCCAGCAGAGTGGTAGGGGCTCAGGGGACCCAGTACTTC. This encodes CAASRVVGAQGTQYF.